This TCR beta chain was captured by sequencing in a study of molecular identifiers for immune sequencing clone quantification. Study-wide points: Highly expanded clone sizes could be underestimated by identical TCR molecules that share a barcode.

One entry per CDR3 protein results from TCRdb running MiXCR on the PCR reads. The sample shows roughly 320,000 distinct CDR3 sequences, about 22% of them seen only once. A note on this clonotype: As yet, its antigen is unknown.

CDR3 length: 12 residues. Trimming pared 3 bases from V and 6 bases from J, leaving 9 bases between. CDR1 SGHDT and CDR2 YYEEEE come from the germline V gene. This clonotype was sampled from a human donor in good health. Some libraries in this study had Jurkat cell RNA spiked in. The chain recombines TRBV5-6 with TRBJ1-1, with a weak D call TRBD1 (5 bases). The sequenced sample consisted of naive CD8+ T cells from blood, with Jurkat cell RNA spiked in. The subset here: FACS-sorted CD8+CD4-CCR7+CD45RA+ naive T cells. DNA for the CDR3: TGTGCCAGCAGCTGGGGGGAGGCTGAAGCTTTCTTT. This codes for CASSWGEAEAFF.